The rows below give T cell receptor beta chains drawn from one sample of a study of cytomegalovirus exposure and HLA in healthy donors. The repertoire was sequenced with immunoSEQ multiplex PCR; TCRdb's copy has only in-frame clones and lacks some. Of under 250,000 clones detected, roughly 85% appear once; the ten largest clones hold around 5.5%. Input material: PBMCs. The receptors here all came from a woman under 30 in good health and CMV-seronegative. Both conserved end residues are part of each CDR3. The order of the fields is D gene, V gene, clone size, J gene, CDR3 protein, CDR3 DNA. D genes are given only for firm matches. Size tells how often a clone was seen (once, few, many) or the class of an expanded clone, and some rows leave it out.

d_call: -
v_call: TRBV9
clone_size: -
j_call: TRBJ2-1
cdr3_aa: CASSVTGTSYNEQFF
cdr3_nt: TGTGCCAGCAGCGTCACAGGGACCTCCTACAATGAGCAGTTCTTC

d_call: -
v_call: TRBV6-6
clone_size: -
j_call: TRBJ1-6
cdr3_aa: CASSYTYLYNSPLHF
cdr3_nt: TGTGCCAGCAGTTACACGTATCTCTATAATTCACCCCTCCACTTT

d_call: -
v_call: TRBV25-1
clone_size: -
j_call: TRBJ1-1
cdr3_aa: CASSALGSLDTEAFF
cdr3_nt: TGTGCCAGCAGTGCCCTGGGCAGTCTTGACACTGAAGCTTTCTTT

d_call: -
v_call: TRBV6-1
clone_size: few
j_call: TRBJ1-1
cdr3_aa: CASTLRWVDTEAFF
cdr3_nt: TGTGCCAGCACGCTAAGGTGGGTAGACACTGAAGCTTTCTTT

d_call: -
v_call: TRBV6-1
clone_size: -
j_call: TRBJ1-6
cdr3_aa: CASSPDRLNSPLHF
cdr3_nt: TGTGCCAGCAGTCCTGACAGGTTAAATTCACCCCTCCACTTT

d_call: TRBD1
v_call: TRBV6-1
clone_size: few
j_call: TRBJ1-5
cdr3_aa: CASSEHRGVQPQHF
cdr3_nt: TGTGCCAGCAGTGAACACAGGGGGGTTCAGCCCCAGCATTTT

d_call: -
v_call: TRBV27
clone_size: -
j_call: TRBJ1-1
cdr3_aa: CASLSYTEAFF
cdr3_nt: TGTGCCAGCCTCAGCTACACTGAAGCTTTCTTT

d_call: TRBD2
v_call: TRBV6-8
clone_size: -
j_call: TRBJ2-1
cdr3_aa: CASSIRYSGGPRGEQFF
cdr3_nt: TGTGCCAGCAGTATCCGGTATAGCGGGGGCCCCCGGGGTGAGCAGTTCTTC

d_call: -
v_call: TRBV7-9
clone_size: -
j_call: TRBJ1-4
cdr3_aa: CASSLRPGRGEKLFF
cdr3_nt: TGTGCCAGCAGCTTAAGGCCAGGGAGAGGAGAAAAACTGTTTTTT

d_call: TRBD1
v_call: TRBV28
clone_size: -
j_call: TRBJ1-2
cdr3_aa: CASSSSGWRRGRGSGGYTF
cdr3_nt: TGTGCCAGCAGCAGCTCAGGATGGCGAAGGGGGCGAGGTTCTGGTGGCTACACCTTC

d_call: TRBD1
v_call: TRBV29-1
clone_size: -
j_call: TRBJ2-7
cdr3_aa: CSVVPGTAYEQYF
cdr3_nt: TGCAGCGTTGTCCCCGGGACAGCCTACGAGCAGTACTTC

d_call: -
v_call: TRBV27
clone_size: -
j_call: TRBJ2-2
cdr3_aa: CASSLSRVSAGELFF
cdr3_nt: TGTGCCAGCAGTTTATCAAGGGTTAGCGCCGGGGAGCTGTTTTTT

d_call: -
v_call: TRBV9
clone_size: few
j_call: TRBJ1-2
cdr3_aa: CASSSPRTGYTF
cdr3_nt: TGTGCCAGCAGCTCACCCAGGACCGGCTACACCTTC

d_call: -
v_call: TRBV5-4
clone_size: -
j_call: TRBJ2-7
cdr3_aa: CAAGPSSYEQYF
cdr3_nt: TGTGCCGCGGGCCCAAGCTCCTACGAGCAGTACTTC

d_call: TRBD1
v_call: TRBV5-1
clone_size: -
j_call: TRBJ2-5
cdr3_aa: CASSLPGGQETQYF
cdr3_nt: TGCGCCAGCAGCTTGCCAGGGGGTCAAGAGACCCAGTACTTC

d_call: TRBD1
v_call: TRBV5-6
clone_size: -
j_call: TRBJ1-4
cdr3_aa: CASSLLQGAGKLFF
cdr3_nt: TGTGCCAGCAGCTTGTTACAGGGGGCGGGAAAACTGTTTTTT

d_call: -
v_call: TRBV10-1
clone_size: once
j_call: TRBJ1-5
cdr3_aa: CASRIGAEDGPQHF
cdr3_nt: TGCGCCAGCAGAATCGGTGCCGAAGATGGGCCCCAGCATTTT

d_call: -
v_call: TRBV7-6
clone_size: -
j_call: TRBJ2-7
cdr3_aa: CASSLAPQGTLNEQYF
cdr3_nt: TGTGCCAGCAGCTTGGCCCCTCAGGGGACCCTCAACGAGCAGTACTTC

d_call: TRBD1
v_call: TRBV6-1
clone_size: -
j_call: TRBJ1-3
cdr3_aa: CASRDRGQIGNTIYF
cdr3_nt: TGTGCCAGCAGGGACAGGGGGCAGATTGGAAACACCATATATTTT

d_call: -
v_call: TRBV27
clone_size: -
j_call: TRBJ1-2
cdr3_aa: CASSFRAGVGYTF
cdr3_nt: TGTGCCAGCAGTTTTCGGGCAGGGGTCGGCTACACCTTC

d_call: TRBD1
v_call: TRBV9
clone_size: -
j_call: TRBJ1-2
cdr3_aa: CASTPRAEDRERYTF
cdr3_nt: TGTGCCAGCACTCCGAGGGCGGAGGACAGGGAACGCTACACCTTC

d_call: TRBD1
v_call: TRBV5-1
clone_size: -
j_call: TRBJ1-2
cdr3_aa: CASSLWTGGGYTF
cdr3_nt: TGCGCCAGCAGCCTCTGGACAGGGGGAGGCTACACCTTC

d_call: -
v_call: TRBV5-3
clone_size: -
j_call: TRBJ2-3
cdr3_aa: CARSWAGSTDTQYF
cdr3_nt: TGTGCCAGAAGCTGGGCGGGAAGCACAGATACGCAGTATTTT

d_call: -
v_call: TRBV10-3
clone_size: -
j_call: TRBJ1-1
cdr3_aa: CAISPGSITVQAFF
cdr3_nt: TGTGCCATCAGCCCCGGGAGCATTACTGTCCAAGCTTTCTTT

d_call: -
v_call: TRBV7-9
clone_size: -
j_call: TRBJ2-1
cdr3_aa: CASSWQEGSEQFF
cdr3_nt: TGTGCCAGCAGCTGGCAGGAGGGTAGTGAGCAGTTCTTC

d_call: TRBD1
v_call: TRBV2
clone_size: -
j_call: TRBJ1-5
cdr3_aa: CASSQTGTGNQPQHF
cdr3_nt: TGTGCCAGCAGTCAGACAGGGACGGGCAATCAGCCCCAGCATTTT

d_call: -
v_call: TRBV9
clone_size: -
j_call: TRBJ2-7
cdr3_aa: CASSVGEGGGYEQYF
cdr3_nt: TGTGCCAGCAGCGTAGGAGAGGGAGGAGGCTACGAGCAGTACTTC

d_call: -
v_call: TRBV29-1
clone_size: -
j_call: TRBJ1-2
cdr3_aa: CSTESNYGYTF
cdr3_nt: TGCTCGACTGAGAGCAACTATGGCTACACCTTC

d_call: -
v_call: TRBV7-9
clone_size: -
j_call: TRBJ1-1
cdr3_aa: CASSWGDPNTEAFF
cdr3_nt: TGTGCCAGCAGCTGGGGAGACCCGAACACTGAAGCTTTCTTT

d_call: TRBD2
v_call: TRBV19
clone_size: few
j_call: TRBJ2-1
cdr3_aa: CASSILAGGVEQFF
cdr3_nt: TGTGCCAGTAGTATACTAGCGGGAGGGGTTGAGCAGTTCTTC

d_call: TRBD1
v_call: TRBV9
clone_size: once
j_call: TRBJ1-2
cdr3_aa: CASSAVPQGALYGYTF
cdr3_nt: TGTGCCAGCAGCGCAGTGCCCCAGGGGGCACTCTATGGCTACACCTTC

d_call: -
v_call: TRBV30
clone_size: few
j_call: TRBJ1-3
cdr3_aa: CAWSVQGGNTIYF
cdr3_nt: TGTGCCTGGAGTGTACAGGGTGGAAACACCATATATTTT

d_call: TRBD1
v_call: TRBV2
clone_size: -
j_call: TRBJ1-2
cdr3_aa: CAKYGQEANYGYTF
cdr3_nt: TGTGCCAAGTACGGACAGGAAGCTAACTATGGCTACACCTTC

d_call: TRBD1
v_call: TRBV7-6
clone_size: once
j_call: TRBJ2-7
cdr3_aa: CASSPGTGIYEQYF
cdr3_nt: TGTGCCAGCAGCCCCGGGACAGGGATCTACGAGCAGTACTTC

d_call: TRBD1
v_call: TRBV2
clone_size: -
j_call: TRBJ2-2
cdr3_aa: CASTMDRGGTGELFF
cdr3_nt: TGTGCCAGCACTATGGACAGGGGAGGAACCGGGGAGCTGTTTTTT

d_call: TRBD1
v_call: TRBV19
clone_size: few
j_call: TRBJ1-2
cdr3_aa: CASARQGNGYTF
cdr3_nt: TGTGCCAGTGCCAGACAGGGGAATGGCTACACCTTC

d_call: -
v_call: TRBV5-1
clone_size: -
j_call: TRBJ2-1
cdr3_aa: CASSLTGAHNEQFF
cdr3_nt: TGCGCCAGCAGCTTGACAGGCGCCCACAATGAGCAGTTCTTC

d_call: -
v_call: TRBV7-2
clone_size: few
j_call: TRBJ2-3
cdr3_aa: CASSFQGTDTQYF
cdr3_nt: TGTGCCAGCAGCTTCCAGGGCACAGATACGCAGTATTTT

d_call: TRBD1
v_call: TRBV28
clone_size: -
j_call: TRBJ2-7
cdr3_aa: CASRGQGFYEQYF
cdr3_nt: TGTGCCAGCAGGGGACAGGGGTTCTACGAGCAGTACTTC

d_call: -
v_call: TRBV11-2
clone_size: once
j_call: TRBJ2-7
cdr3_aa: CASSYTTASTYEQYF
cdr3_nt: TGTGCCAGCAGCTATACGACCGCTTCTACCTACGAGCAGTACTTC

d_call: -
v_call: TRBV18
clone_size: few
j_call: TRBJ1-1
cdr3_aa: CASSQQQGQGSTEAFF
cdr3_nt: TGTGCCAGCTCCCAACAACAGGGACAAGGAAGCACTGAAGCTTTCTTT

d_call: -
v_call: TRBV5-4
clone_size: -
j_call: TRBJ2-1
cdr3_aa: CASSFYYNEQFF
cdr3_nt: TGTGCCAGCAGCTTCTACTACAATGAGCAGTTCTTC

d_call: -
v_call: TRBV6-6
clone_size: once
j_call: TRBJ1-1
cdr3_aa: CASSYSWEGRNTEAFF
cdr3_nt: TGTGCCAGCAGTTACTCCTGGGAAGGGAGGAACACTGAAGCTTTCTTT

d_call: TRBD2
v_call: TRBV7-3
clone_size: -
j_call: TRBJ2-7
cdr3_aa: CASSLRAGGPYEQYF
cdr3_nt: TGTGCCAGCAGCTTAAGGGCGGGAGGGCCATACGAGCAGTACTTC

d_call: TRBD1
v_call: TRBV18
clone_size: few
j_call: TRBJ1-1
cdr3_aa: CASSSDRDTEAFF
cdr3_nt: TGTGCCAGCTCGTCCGACAGGGACACTGAAGCTTTCTTT

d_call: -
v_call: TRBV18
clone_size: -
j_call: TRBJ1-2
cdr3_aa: CASSPAAGPSGYTF
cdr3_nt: TGTGCCAGCTCACCCGCGGCAGGCCCCAGCGGCTACACCTTC

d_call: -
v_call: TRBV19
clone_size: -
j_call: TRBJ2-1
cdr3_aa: CASSMSSSSSIEQFF
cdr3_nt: TGTGCCAGTAGTATGTCGTCCAGCTCCAGTATTGAGCAGTTCTTC